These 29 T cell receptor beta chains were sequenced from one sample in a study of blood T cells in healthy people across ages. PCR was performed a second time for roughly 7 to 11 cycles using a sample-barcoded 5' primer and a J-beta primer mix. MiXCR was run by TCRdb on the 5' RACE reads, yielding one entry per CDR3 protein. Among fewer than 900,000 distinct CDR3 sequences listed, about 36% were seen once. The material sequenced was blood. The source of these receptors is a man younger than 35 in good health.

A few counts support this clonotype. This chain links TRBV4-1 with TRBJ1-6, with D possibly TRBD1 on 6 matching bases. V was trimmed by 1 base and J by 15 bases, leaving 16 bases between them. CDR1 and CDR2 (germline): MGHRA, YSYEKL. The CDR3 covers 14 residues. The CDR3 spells CASSQVGGLLGLHF. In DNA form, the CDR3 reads TGCGCCAGCAGCCAAGTTGGGGGCCTCTTAGGCCTCCACTTT.

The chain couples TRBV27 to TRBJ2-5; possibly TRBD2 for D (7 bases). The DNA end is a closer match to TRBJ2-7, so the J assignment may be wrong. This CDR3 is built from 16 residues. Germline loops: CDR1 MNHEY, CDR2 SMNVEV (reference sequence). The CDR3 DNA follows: TGTGCCAGCAGTGTCTCCGAGGGGGGGTACGGAGGCGAGCAGTACTTC. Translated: CASSVSEGGYGGEQYF.

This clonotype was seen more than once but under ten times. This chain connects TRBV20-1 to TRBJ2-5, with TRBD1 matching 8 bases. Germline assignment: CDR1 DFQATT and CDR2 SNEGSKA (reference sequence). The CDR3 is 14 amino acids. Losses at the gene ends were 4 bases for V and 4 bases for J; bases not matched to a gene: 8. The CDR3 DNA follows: TGCAGTGCTATCGCCTCAGGGGGCGGAGAGACCCAGTACTTC. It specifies CSAIASGGGETQYF.

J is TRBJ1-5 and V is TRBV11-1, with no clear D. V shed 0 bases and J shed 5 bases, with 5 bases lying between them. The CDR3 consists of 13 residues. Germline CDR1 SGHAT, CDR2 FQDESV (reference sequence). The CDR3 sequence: CASSLAMDQPQHF. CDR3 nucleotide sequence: TGTGCCAGCAGCTTAGCGATGGATCAGCCCCAGCATTTT.

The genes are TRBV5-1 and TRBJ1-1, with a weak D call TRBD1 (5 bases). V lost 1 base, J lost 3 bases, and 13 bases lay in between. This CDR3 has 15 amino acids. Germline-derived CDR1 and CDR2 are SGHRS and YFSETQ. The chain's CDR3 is CASSLQGGVDTEAFF. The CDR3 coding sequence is TGCGCCAGCAGCTTGCAGGGAGGTGTTGACACTGAAGCTTTCTTT.

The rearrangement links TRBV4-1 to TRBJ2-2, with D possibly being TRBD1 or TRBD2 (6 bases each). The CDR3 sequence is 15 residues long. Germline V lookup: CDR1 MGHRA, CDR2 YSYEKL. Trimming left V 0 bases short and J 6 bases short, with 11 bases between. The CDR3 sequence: CASSQEEGGSGELFF. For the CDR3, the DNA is TGCGCCAGCAGCCAAGAGGAGGGGGGATCCGGGGAGCTGTTTTTT.

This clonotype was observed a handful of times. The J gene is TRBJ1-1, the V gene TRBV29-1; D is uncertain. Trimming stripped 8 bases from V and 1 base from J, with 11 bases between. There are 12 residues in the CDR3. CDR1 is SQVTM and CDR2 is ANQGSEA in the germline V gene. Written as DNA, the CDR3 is TGCAGCTCACTGACCGGGAACACTGAAGCTTTCTTT. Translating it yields CSSLTGNTEAFF.

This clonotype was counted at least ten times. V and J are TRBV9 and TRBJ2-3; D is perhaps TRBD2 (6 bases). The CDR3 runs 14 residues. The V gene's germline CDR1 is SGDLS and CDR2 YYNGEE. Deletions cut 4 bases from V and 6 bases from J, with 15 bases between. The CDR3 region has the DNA TGTGCCAGCAGCCCCGATATTGGGGGGGATACGCAGTATTTT. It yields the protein CASSPDIGGDTQYF.

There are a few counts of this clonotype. CDR3 protein: CSALIGETQYF. The CDR3 DNA is TGCAGTGCTTTGATCGGCGAGACCCAGTACTTC. The chain has TRBV20-1 and TRBJ2-5; D is unclear. Germline V gene sequence: CDR1 DFQATT, CDR2 SNEGSKA (reference sequence). V was pared by 5 bases and J by 5 bases, with 9 bases between. The CDR3 has 11 residues.

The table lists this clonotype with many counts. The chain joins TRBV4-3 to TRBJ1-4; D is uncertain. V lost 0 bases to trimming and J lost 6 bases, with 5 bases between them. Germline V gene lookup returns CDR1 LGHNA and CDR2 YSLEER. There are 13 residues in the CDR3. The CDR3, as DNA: TGCGCCAGCAGCCAAGATAGCGATGAAAAACTGTTTTTT. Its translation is CASSQDSDEKLFF.

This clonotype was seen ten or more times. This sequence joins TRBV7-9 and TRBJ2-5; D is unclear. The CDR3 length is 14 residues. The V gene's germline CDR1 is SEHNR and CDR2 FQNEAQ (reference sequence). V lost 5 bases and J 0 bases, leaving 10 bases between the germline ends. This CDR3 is CASSPWKYQETQYF. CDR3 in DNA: TGTGCCAGCAGCCCTTGGAAGTACCAAGAGACCCAGTACTTC.

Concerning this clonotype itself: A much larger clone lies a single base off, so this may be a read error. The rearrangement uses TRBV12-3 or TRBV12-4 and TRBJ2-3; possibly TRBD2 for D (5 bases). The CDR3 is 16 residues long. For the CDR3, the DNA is TGTGCCAGCAGTGATTCCCGGAGGCCGAGCACAGATATGCAGTATTTT. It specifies CASSDSRRPSTDMQYF.

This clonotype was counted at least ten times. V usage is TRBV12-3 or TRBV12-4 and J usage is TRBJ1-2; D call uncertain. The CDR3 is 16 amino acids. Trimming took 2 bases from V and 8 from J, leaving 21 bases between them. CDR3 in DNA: TGTGCCAGCAGTTTACAGGCTCTTCAGGCGGGAGACGGCTACACCTTC. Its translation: CASSLQALQAGDGYTF.

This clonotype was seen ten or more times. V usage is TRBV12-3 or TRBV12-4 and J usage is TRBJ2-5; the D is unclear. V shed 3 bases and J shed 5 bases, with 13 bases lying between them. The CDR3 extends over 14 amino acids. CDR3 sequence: CASSFSSTRETQYF. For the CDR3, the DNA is TGTGCCAGCAGTTTTAGTTCGACCAGGGAGACCCAGTACTTC.

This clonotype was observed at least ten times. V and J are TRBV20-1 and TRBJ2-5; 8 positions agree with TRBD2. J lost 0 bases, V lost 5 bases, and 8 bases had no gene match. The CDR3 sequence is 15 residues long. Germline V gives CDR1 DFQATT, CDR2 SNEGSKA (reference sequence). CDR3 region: CSADQKLADQETQYF. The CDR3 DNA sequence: TGCAGTGCTGACCAGAAACTAGCGGACCAAGAGACCCAGTACTTC.

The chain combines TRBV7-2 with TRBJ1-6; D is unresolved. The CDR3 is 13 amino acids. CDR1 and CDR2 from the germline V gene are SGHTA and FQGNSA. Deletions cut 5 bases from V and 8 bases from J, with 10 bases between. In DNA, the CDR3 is TGTGCCAGCAGCGTAAGTAGGGATTCACCCCTCCACTTT. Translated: CASSVSRDSPLHF.

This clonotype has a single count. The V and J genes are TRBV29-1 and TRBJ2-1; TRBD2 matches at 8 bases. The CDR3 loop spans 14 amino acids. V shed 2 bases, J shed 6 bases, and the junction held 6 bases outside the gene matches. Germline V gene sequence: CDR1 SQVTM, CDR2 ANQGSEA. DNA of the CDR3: TGCAGCGTTGAAATTGACCGGGAGGGCAATGAGCAGTTCTTC. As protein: CSVEIDREGNEQFF.

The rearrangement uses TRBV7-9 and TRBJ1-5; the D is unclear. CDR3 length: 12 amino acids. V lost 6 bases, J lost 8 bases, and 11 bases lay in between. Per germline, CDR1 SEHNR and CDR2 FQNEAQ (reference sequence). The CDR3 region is CASSSDLEPQHF. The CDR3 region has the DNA TGTGCCAGCAGTTCAGATTTGGAGCCCCAGCATTTT. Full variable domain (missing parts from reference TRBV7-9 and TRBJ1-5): DTGVSQNPRHKITKRGQNVTFRCDPISEHNRLYWYRQTLGQGPEFLTYFQNEAQLEKSRLLSDRFSAERPKGSFSTLEIQRTEQGDSAMYLCASSSDLEPQHFGDGTRLSIL.

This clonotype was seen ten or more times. The CDR3 is CSVVSTSGANVLTF. In DNA form, the CDR3 reads TGCAGCGTTGTGTCGACGTCTGGGGCCAACGTCCTGACTTTC. The chain recombines TRBV29-1 with TRBJ2-6; the D is unclear. This CDR3 contains 14 residues. Germline V gene sequence: CDR1 SQVTM, CDR2 ANQGSEA. V was trimmed by 4 bases and J by 1 base, leaving 8 bases between them.

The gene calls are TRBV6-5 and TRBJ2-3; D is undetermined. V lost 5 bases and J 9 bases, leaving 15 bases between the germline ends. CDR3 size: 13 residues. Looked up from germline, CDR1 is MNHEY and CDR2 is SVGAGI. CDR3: CASSDQNGRTQYF. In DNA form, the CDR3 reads TGTGCCAGCAGTGACCAAAACGGGCGGACGCAGTATTTT.

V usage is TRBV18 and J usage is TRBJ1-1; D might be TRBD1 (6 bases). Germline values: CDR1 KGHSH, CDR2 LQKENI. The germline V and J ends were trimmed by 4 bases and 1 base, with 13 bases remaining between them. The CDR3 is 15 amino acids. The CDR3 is CASSRNRDGNTEAFF. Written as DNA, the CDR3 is TGTGCCAGCTCACGGAACAGGGATGGGAACACTGAAGCTTTCTTT.

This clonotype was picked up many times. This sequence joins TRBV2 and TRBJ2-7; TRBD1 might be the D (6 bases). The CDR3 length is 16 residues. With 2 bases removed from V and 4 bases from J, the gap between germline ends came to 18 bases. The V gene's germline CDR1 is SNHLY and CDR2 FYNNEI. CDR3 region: CASSESRGNRIYEQYF. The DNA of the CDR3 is TGTGCCAGCAGTGAAAGCAGGGGAAATAGAATATACGAGCAGTACTTC.

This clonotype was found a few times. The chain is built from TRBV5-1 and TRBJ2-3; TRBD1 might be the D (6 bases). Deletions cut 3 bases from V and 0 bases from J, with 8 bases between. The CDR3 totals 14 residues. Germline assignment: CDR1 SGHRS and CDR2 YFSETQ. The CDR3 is CASSWTDSTDTQYF. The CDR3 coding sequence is TGCGCCAGCAGCTGGACAGATAGCACAGATACGCAGTATTTT. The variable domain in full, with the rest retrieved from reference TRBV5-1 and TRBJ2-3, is KAGVTQTPRYLIKTRGQQVTLSCSPISGHRSVSWYQQTPGQGLQFLFEYFSETQRNKGNFPGRFSGRQFSNSRSEMNVSTLELGDSALYLCASSWTDSTDTQYFGPGTRLTVL.

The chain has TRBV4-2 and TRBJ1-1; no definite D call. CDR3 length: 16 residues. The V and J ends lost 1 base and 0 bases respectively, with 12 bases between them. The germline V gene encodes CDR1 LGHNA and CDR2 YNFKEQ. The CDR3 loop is CASSQGRVVLNTEAFF. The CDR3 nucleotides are TGTGCCAGCAGCCAAGGGAGGGTCGTTTTGAACACTGAAGCTTTCTTT.

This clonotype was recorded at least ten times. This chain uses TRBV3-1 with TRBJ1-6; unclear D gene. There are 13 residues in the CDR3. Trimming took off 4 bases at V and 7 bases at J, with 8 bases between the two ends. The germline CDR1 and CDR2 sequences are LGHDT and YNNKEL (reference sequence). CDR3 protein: CASSRRENSPLHF. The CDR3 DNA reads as TGTGCCAGCAGCCGGAGGGAGAATTCACCCCTCCACTTT.

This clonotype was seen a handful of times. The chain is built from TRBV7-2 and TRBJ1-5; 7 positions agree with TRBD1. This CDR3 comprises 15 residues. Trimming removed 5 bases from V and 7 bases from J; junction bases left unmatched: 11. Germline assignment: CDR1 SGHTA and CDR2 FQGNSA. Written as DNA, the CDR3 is TGTGCCAGCAGCCCAATGGTTGCAGGGGGACAGCCCCAGCATTTT. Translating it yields CASSPMVAGGQPQHF. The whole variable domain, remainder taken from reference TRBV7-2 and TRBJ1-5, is GAGVSQSPSNKVTEKGKDVELRCDPISGHTALYWYRQSLGQGLEFLIYFQGNSAPDKSGLPSDRFSAERTGGSVSTLTIQRTQQEDSAVYLCASSPMVAGGQPQHFGDGTRLSIL.

Here the CDR3 DNA reads TGTGCCAGCTCGGATGACAGGACTCAGAACTATGGCTACACCTTC. Protein sequence: CASSDDRTQNYGYTF. The chain has TRBV18 and TRBJ1-2, with D possibly being TRBD1 (6 bases). The CDR3 consists of 15 residues. V lost 6 bases and J lost 2, with 16 bases in between. Germline assignment: CDR1 KGHSH and CDR2 LQKENI.

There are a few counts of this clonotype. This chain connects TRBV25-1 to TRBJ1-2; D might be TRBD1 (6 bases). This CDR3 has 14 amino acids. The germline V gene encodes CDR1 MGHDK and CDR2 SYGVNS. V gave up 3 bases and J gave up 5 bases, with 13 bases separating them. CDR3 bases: TGTGCCAGCAGTGAGGGGGGCCAGGGGTATGGCTACACCTTC. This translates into CASSEGGQGYGYTF.

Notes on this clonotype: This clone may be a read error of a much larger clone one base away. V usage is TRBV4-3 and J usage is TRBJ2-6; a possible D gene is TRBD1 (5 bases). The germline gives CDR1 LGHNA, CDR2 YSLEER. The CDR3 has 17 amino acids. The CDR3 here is CASSQDRYHSGANALTF. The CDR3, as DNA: TGCGCCAGCAGCCAAGATCGATACCACTCTGGGGCCAACGCCCTGACTTTC.